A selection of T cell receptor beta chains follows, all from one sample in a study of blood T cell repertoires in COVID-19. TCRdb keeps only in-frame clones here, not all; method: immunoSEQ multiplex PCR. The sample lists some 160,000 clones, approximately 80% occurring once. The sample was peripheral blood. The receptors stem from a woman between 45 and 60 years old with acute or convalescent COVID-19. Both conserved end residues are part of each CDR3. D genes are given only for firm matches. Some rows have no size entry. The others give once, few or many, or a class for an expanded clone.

TGCGCCAGCAGCCCCGGGACAGATAGCTCCTACAATGAGCAGTTCTTC	CASSPGTDSSYNEQFF	TRBD1	TRBJ2-1	TRBV5-1	-
TGCGCCAGCAGGACCGGGACAGGGGGCTTTGGCTACACCTTC	CASRTGTGGFGYTF	TRBD1	TRBJ1-2	TRBV5-1	-
TGTGCTAGTGGGCAGGGTGCCCAGGAGACCCAGTACTTC	CASGQGAQETQYF	-	TRBJ2-5	TRBV12-5	-
TGTGCCAGTAGTATCTCTTCCGCGACTAACTATGGCTACACCTTC	CASSISSATNYGYTF	-	TRBJ1-2	TRBV19	-
TGTGCCAGCAGTTACGTTTTCGGGGGAGGGGAGCTGTTTTTT	CASSYVFGGGELFF	-	TRBJ2-2	TRBV6-2/TRBV6-3	-
TGTGCCAGCAGCTCCAGGGATACGCAGTATTTT	CASSSRDTQYF	-	TRBJ2-3	TRBV7-9	-
TGTGCCAGCAGTTTAGGGACTAATGTTGAGCAGTTCTTC	CASSLGTNVEQFF	TRBD2	TRBJ2-1	TRBV27	-
TGTGCCAGCAGCTCCGGGGACAGTCCAGTCAATCAGCCCCAGCATTTT	CASSSGDSPVNQPQHF	TRBD1	TRBJ1-5	TRBV7-9	-
TGTGCCAGCACCTGGTCCCCCTACAGGGCGCAGTATTTT	CASTWSPYRAQYF	-	TRBJ2-3	TRBV5-8	once
TGTGCCAGCACCGAGGTAGGGGGCAACTACAATGAGCAGTTCTTC	CASTEVGGNYNEQFF	TRBD1	TRBJ2-1	TRBV6-5	-
TGTGCCAGTCAACGAGGGGGGGGCGGCAATCAGCCCCAGCATTTT	CASQRGGGGNQPQHF	-	TRBJ1-5	TRBV6-5	-
TGCGCCAGCAGCCAAGATGAGGACATGAACACTGAAGCTTTCTTT	CASSQDEDMNTEAFF	-	TRBJ1-1	TRBV4-3	-
TGTGCCAGCAGTTCGGGCAGGGTCTACGAGCAGTACTTC	CASSSGRVYEQYF	-	TRBJ2-7	TRBV28	-
TGTGCCAGCAGTTTCCAGGGGTCTAATTCACCCCTCCACTTT	CASSFQGSNSPLHF	-	TRBJ1-6	TRBV6-5	-
TGTGCCAGCAGCCAAGATCTAGCGGGGTTCCCCAATGAGCAGTTCTTC	CASSQDLAGFPNEQFF	TRBD2	TRBJ2-1	TRBV4-2	-
TGTGCCATCAATAGAGGGACAGGGGCATCCCTCAATGAGCAGTTCTTC	CAINRGTGASLNEQFF	TRBD1	TRBJ2-1	TRBV10-3	-
TGTGCCAGCAGTCCATCCACGACTAGCGGGGAAATAGCCAAAAACATTCAGTACTTC	CASSPSTTSGEIAKNIQYF	TRBD2	TRBJ2-4	TRBV28	-
TGTGCCAGCAGCCAAGATCGGGGGGGGGAGCAGTACTTC	CASSQDRGGEQYF	TRBD2	TRBJ2-7	TRBV3-1/TRBV3-2	-
TGTGCCAGCAGGCCTGTGGGACTGGGAATCAATCAGCCCCAGCATTTT	CASRPVGLGINQPQHF	-	TRBJ1-5	TRBV6-2/TRBV6-3	-
TGCGCCAGCAGCCGAACTGGACCGGAACTAGACAATTCACCCCTCCACTTT	CASSRTGPELDNSPLHF	-	TRBJ1-6	TRBV5-1	-
TGTGCCAGTAGAAGGACTAGCGGGGAATACAATGAGCAGTTCTTC	CASRRTSGEYNEQFF	TRBD2	TRBJ2-1	TRBV19	few
TGTGCCAGCAGTTTGGAGGGTTCTGGCTACACCTTC	CASSLEGSGYTF	-	TRBJ1-2	TRBV12-3/TRBV12-4	-
TGCAGTGCTGCTGGGCCCTACGAGCAGTACTTC	CSAAGPYEQYF	-	TRBJ2-7	TRBV20-1	-